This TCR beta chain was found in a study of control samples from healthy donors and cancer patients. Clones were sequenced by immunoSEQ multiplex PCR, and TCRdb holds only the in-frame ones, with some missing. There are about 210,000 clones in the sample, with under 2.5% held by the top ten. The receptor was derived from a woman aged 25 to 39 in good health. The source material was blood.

CDR3 DNA: TGTGCCAGCTCACCACAGGGAGCCCCCGACTATGGCTACACCTTC. Translating it yields CASSPQGAPDYGYTF. The chain combines TRBV18 with TRBJ1-2; D gene ambiguous. Trimming removed 1 base from V and 3 bases from J, with 12 bases in between. From germline, CDR1 is KGHSH and CDR2 LQKENI. This CDR3 comprises 15 residues.